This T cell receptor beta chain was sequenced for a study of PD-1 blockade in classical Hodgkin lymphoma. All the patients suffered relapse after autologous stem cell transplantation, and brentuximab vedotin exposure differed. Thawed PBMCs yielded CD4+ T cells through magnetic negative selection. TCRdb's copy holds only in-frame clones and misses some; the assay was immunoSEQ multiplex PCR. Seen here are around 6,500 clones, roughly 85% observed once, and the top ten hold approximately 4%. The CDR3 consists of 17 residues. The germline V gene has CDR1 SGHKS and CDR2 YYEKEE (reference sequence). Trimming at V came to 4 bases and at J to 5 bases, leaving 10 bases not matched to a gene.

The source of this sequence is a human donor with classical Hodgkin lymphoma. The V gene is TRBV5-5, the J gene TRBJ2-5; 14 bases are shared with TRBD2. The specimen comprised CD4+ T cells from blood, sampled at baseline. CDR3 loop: CASSKGLAGVVFETQYF. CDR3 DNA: TGTGCCAGCAGCAAGGGACTAGCGGGAGTTGTGTTTGAGACCCAGTACTTC.